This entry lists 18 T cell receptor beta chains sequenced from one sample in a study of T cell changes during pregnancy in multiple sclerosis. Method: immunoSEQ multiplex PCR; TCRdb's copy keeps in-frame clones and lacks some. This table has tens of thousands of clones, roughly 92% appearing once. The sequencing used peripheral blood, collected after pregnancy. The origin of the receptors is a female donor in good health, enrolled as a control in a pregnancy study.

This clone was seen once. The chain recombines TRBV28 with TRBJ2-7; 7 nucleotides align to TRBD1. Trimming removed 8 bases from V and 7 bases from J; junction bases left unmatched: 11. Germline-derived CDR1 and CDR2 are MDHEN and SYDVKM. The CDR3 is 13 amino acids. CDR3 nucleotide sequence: TGTGCCAGCTGGAAGACAGGGTCCGTTGAGCAGTACTTC. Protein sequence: CASWKTGSVEQYF.

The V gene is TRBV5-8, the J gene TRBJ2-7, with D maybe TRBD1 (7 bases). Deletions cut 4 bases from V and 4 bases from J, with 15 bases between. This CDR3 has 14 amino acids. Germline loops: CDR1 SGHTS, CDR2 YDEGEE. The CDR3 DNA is TGTGCCAGCAGCCCGAACAGGGGAGGTTACGAGCAGTACTTC. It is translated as CASSPNRGGYEQYF.

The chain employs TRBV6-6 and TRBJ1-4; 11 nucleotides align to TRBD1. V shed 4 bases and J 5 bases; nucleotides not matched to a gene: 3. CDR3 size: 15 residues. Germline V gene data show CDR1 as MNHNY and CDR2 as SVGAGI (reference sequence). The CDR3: CASSWTGGKNEKLFF. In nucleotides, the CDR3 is TGTGCCAGCAGTTGGACAGGGGGCAAAAATGAAAAACTGTTTTTT.

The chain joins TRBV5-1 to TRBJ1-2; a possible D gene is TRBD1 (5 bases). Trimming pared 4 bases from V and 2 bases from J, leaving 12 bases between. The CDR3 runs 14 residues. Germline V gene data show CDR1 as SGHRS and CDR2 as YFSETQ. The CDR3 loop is CASSPAQGNYGYTF. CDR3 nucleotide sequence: TGCGCCAGCAGCCCGGCGCAGGGAAACTATGGCTACACCTTC.

CDR3 region: CASSPRTGKNTNEKLFF. Here the CDR3 DNA reads TGCGCCAGCAGCCCAAGGACAGGGAAAAATACTAATGAAAAACTGTTTTTT. The rearrangement uses TRBV4-1 and TRBJ1-4, with 8 bases fitting TRBD1. Germline V gene sequence: CDR1 MGHRA, CDR2 YSYEKL. V lost 4 bases, J lost 2 bases, and 9 bases stayed unmatched. This CDR3 has 17 residues.

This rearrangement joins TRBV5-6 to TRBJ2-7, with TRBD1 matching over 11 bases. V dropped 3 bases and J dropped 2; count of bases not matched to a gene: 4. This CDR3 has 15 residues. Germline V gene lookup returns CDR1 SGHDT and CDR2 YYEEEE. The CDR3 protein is CASSSWGQGAYEQYF. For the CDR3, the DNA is TGTGCCAGCAGCTCCTGGGGACAGGGGGCCTACGAGCAGTACTTC.

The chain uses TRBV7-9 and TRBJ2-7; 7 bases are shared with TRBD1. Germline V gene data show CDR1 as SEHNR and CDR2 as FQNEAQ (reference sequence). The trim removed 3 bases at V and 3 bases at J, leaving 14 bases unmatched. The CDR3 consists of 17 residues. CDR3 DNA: TGTGCCAGCAGCTTGGGGTCGCCAAGACAGGGACGCTACGAGCAGTACTTC. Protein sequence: CASSLGSPRQGRYEQYF.

CDR3 sequence (DNA): TGTGCCAGCAGCTTGGGGCGGATCCCCGGGCAGCCCCAGCATTTT. Its translation is CASSLGRIPGQPQHF. The rearrangement joins TRBV5-8 to TRBJ1-5; D is ambiguous. There are 15 residues in the CDR3. Germline loops: CDR1 SGHTS, CDR2 YDEGEE. V was pared by 0 bases and J by 7 bases, with 14 bases between.

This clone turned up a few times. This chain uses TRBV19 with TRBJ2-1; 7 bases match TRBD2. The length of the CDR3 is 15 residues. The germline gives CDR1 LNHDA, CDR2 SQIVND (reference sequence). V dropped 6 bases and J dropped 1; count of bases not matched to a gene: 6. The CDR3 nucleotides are TGTGCCAGTAGGGTGGGAGGGCCTTCCTACAATGAGCAGTTCTTC. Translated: CASRVGGPSYNEQFF.

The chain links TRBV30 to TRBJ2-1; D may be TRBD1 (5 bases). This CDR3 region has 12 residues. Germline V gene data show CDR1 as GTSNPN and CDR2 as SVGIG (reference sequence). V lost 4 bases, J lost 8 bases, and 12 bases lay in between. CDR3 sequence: CAWKGAFHEQFF. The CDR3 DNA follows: TGTGCCTGGAAAGGGGCGTTCCATGAGCAGTTCTTC.

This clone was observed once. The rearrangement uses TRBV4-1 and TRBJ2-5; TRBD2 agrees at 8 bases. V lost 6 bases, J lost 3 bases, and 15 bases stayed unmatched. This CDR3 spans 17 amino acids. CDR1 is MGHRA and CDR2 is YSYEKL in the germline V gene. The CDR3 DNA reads TGCGCCAGCAGGAAGGCAGGGTGGGGAGCGGGAGAAGAGACCCAGTACTTC. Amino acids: CASRKAGWGAGEETQYF.

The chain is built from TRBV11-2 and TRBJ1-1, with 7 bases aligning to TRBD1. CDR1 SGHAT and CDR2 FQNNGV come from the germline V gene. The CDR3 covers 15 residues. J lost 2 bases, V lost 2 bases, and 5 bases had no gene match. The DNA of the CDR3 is TGTGCCAGCAGCTTAAACAAGGGGGCTAACACTGAAGCTTTCTTT. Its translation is CASSLNKGANTEAFF.

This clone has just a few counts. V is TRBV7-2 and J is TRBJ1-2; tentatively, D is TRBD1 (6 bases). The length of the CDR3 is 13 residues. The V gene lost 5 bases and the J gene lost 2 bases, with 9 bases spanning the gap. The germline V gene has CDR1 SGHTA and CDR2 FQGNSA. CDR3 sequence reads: CASSRDRNYGYTF. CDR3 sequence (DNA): TGTGCCAGCAGCCGTGACAGGAACTATGGCTACACCTTC.

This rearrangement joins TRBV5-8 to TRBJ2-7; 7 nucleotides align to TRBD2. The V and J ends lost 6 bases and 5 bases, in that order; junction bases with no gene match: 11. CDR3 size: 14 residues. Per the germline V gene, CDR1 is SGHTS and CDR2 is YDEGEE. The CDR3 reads CASTMTGTNNEQYF. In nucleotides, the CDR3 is TGTGCCAGCACCATGACCGGGACTAACAACGAGCAGTACTTC.

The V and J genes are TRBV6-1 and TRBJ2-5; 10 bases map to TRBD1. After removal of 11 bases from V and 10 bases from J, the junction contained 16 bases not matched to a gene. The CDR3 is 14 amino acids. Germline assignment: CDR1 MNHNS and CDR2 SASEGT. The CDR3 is CAGWGQGRVGDQYF. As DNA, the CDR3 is TGTGCCGGATGGGGACAGGGGAGGGTCGGGGACCAGTACTTC.

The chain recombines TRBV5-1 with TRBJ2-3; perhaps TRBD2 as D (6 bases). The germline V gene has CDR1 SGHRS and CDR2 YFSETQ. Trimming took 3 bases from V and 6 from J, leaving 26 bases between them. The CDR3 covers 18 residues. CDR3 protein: CASSSDFPGLTGRDTQYF. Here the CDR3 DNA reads TGCGCCAGCAGCTCAGATTTCCCGGGACTCACAGGACGGGATACGCAGTATTTT.

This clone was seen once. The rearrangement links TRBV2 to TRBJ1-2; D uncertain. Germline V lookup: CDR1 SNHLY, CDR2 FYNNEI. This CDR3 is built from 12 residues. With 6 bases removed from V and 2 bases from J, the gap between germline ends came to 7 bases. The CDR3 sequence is CASSTENYGYTF. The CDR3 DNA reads TGTGCCAGCAGCACAGAGAACTATGGCTACACCTTC.

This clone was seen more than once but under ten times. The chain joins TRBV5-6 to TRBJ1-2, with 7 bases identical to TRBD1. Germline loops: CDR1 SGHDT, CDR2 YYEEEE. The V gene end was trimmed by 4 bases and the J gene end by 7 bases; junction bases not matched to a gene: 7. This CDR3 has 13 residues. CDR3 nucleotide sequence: TGTGCCAGCAGCCAGACAGGGCTGGGTGGCTACACCTTC. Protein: CASSQTGLGGYTF.